This T cell receptor (beta chain) stems from a study of T cells in narcolepsy (dated by TCRdb to between 2017 and 2018). For context, the study as a whole: Healthy control donors were enrolled in the study alongside patients who had narcolepsy type 1 or type 2 (NT1, NT2). The study sought autoreactive T cells targeting hypocretin neuron self-antigens (hypocretin, TRIB2) in narcolepsy patients, using TCR Vbeta sequencing to track clonotypes in blood and CSF. The paper's findings and limits, for the study overall: According to the report, autoreactive clonotypes were detected serially in the blood of the same patients and of different patients, but not in healthy controls. HCRT-specific and TRIB2-specific autoreactive clonotypes were highlighted in plots that compared CD4+ T cell clonotypes in CSF versus blood from the same patient.

Library method: the immunoSEQ multiplex PCR assay. This immuneACCESS table, as held by TCRdb, lists in-frame sequences with V and J called but not all clones. Of the missing ones, under half trace to an unresolved V gene in checked studies; the others have no known cause. In all, the sample holds 10,000 to 12,000 clones, and roughly 77% of those were seen once. The ten largest make up roughly 22% of the sample. For TCR Vbeta sequencing and comparison with CSF CD8+ T cells, memory CD8+ T cells were sorted ex vivo from the blood of patients. Notes on this clone: Which antigen it targets is not known. Base qualities are not recorded, but no much larger clone differs from it by a single base.

Unmatched junction bases come to 4, with V trimmed by 6 bases and J by 3 bases. Per the germline V gene, MNHNS is the CDR1 and SASEGT is the CDR2. The CDR3 sequence holds 15 residues, the cysteine and phenylalanine included. Only the CDR3 region is kept as DNA, spanning 45 bases read in frame from base 1. This receptor was identified in a human donor with narcolepsy. Specimen: CD45RA- memory CD8+ T cells from PBMCs. Per the publication, the cell subset or site label means: memory T cells sorted ex vivo from peripheral blood. The rearranged chain carries TRBV6-1 and TRBJ2-2; the central 10 bases match TRBD2. At the DNA level, the sequence is TGTGCCAGCAGCGGGACTAGCGACTACACCGGGGAGCTGTTTTTT. Its coded protein is CASSGTSDYTGELFF.